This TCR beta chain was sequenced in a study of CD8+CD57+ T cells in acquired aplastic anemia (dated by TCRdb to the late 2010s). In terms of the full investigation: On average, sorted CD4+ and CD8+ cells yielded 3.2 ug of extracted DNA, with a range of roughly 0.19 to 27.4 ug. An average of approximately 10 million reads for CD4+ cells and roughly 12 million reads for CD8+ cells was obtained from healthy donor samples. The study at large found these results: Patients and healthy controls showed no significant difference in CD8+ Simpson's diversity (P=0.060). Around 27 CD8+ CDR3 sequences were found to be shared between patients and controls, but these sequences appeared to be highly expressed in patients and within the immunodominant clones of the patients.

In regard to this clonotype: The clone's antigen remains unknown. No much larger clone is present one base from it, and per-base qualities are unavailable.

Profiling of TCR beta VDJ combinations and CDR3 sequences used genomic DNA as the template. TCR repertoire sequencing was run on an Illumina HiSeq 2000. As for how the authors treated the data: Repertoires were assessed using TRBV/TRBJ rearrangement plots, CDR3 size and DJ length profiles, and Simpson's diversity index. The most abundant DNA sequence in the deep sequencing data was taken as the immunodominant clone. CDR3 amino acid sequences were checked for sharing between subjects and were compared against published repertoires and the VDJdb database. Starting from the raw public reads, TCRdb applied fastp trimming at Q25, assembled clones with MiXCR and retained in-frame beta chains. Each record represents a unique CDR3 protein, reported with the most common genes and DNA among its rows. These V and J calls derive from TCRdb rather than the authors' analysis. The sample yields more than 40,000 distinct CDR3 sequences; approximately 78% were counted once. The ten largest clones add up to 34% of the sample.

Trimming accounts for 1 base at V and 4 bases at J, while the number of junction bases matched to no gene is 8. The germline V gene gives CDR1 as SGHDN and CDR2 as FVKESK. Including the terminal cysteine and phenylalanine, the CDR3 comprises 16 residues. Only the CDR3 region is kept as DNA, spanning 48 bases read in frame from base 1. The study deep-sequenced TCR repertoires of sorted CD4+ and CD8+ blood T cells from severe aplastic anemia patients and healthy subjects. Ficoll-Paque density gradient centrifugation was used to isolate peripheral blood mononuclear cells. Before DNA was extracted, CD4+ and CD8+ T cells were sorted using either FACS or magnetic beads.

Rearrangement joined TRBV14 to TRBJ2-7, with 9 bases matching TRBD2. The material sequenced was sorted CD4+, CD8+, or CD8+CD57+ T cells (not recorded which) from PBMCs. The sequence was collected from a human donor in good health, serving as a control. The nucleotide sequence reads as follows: TGTGCCAGCAGCCAAGGGGTAGCGGGAGAGGCGTACGAGCAGTACTTC. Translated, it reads CASSQGVAGEAYEQYF. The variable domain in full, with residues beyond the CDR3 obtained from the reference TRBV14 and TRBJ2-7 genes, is EAGVTQFPSHSVIEKGQTVTLRCDPISGHDNLYWYRRVMGKEIKFLLHFVKESKQDESGMPNNRFLAERTGGTYSTLKVQPAELEDSGVYFCASSQGVAGEAYEQYFGPGTRLTVT.